This T cell receptor (beta chain) was documented in a study of T cell responses to AZD1222 COVID-19 vaccine. Regarding this clone: Its specificity is not known.

The protocol was immunoSEQ multiplex PCR, while the TCRdb copy is restricted to in-frame clones and leaves out a portion. Of roughly 150,000 clones in the sample, approximately 89% were seen once. General observations from the study: It was only six AZD1222 recipients who were seropositive at baseline. Nearly half of the spike-specific TCRs reportedly recognize variant regions that carry no mutations.

V lost 0 bases and J lost 11; bases outside the gene matches: 19. The germline CDR1 and CDR2 sequences are SGHRS and YFSETQ. The CDR3 totals 17 residues. The source was peripheral blood, collected on day 0 of MenACWY control vaccination. The sequence was collected from an adult in good health. The rearrangement links TRBV5-1 to TRBJ2-7; TRBD2 matches at 8 bases. CDR3 in DNA: TGCGCCAGCAGCTTGGGAACGAGCAGTCTCTACGAGCGGGGGAAGTACTTC. It translates to CASSLGTSSLYERGKYF.